There are a few counts of the clone carrying this T cell receptor (beta chain). What it binds is unknown. The sample originates from a study of cytomegalovirus exposure and HLA in healthy donors. The CDR3 loop spans 15 amino acids. Trimming at V came to 4 bases and at J to 2 bases, leaving 5 bases not matched to a gene. Germline CDR1 and CDR2: LNHDA and SQIVND (reference sequence). The study ran its PCR with 60 Vbeta and 13 Jbeta primers. Sequencing was performed with immunoSEQ multiplex PCR; in TCRdb, only in-frame clones are kept and a portion is missing. The table records approximately 130,000 clones, 70% to 80% of them present only once. Findings and caveats of the study: A few CMV-associated chains proved CMV antigen-specific in vitro.

The chain uses TRBV19 and TRBJ1-5; TRBD1 matches 7 bases. The sequence came from a man aged 30 to 39 in good health and CMV-seronegative. Specimen: PBMCs. Here the CDR3 DNA reads TGTGCCAGTAGTACTGGGACAGCCGGCAATCAGCCCCAGCATTTT. Translation gives CASSTGTAGNQPQHF. Filled out from reference TRBV19 and TRBJ1-5, the complete variable domain reads DGGITQSPKYLFRKEGQNVTLSCEQNLNHDAMYWYRQDPGQGLRLIYYSQIVNDFQKGDIAEGYSVSREKKESFPLTVTSAQKNPTAFYLCASSTGTAGNQPQHFGDGTRLSIL.